The 13 T cell receptor beta chains below come from one sample, sequenced in a study of blood T cell repertoires in COVID-19. TCRdb keeps only in-frame clones here, not all; method: immunoSEQ multiplex PCR. The sample carries some 240,000 clones, 82% recorded once. What was sequenced was peripheral blood. These receptors were collected from a woman aged 55-70 years with active or convalescent COVID-19.

This clone was counted between two and nine times. This sequence joins TRBV7-9 and TRBJ2-7; D call uncertain. The CDR3 sequence is 14 residues long. V was shortened by 5 bases and J by 2 bases, with 13 bases between the two germline ends. Looked up from germline, CDR1 is SEHNR and CDR2 is FQNEAQ (reference sequence). Here the CDR3 DNA reads TGTGCCAGCAGCCCCCGGCCAGGAACCTACGAGCAGTACTTC. It yields the protein CASSPRPGTYEQYF.

J is TRBJ2-2 and V is TRBV7-8; 7 nucleotides line up with TRBD1. V dropped 0 bases and J dropped 7; count of bases not matched to a gene: 8. From germline, CDR1 is SGHVS and CDR2 FQNEAQ. The CDR3 consists of 16 residues. In DNA, the CDR3 is TGTGCCAGCAGCTTAGCCCCAACAGGGACAGTCGGGGAGCTGTTTTTT. It codes for CASSLAPTGTVGELFF.

Remarks on this clone: A junction end diverges from the germline sequence, so it may reflect a read error. Other nucleotide sequences from this sample produce the same CDR3. The V and J genes are TRBV19 and TRBJ1-2, with 8 nucleotides matching TRBD1. CDR1 and CDR2 from the germline V gene are LNHDA and SQIVND (reference sequence). The CDR3 runs 13 residues. The CDR3 DNA is TGTGCCAGTTGGGCCAGGGGGCGATATGGTTACACCTTC. It yields the protein CASWARGRYGYTF.

The chain carries TRBV4-1 and TRBJ1-2; 9 bases agree with TRBD1. J lost 0 bases, V lost 9 bases, and 5 bases had no gene match. CDR3 length equals 14 residues. The germline V gene encodes CDR1 MGHRA and CDR2 YSYEKL. The CDR3 here is CASAGQGTNYGYTF. The CDR3 coding sequence is TGCGCCAGTGCCGGACAGGGGACTAACTATGGCTACACCTTC.

The chain employs TRBV5-6 and TRBJ2-2; D perhaps matches TRBD1 (6 bases). Germline V gene sequence: CDR1 SGHDT, CDR2 YYEEEE. The CDR3 is made up of 14 amino acids. Trimming left V 4 bases short and J 0 bases short, with 7 bases between. Here the CDR3 DNA reads TGTGCCAGCAGCCGGGACACGAACACCGGGGAGCTGTTTTTT. Amino acids: CASSRDTNTGELFF.

This chain joins TRBV19 and TRBJ1-6; D might be TRBD1 (6 bases). Trimming shortened V by 6 bases and J by 7 bases, and 10 bases separated the two germline ends. The CDR3 runs to 13 residues. In germline, CDR1 is LNHDA, CDR2 SQIVND (reference sequence). The CDR3 loop is CASSQGWNSPLHF. The CDR3 region has the DNA TGTGCCAGTAGCCAGGGGTGGAATTCACCCCTCCACTTT.

This chain links TRBV7-2 with TRBJ2-3, with TRBD2 matching over 7 bases. Germline-derived CDR1 and CDR2 are SGHTA and FQGNSA. V was pared by 5 bases and J by 6 bases, with 11 bases of the junction left unmatched. The length of the CDR3 is 15 residues. CDR3 coding DNA: TGTGCCAGCAGCCAAAACCAGCGGGGTTGGGATACGCAGTATTTT. It translates to CASSQNQRGWDTQYF.

V is TRBV5-6 and J is TRBJ1-1; TRBD1 aligns across 11 bases. CDR1 and CDR2 from the germline V gene are SGHDT and YYEEEE. The CDR3 runs to 15 residues. V dropped 4 bases and J dropped 6; count of bases not matched to a gene: 8. The CDR3 coding sequence is TGTGCCAGCAGCGGGACGGACAGGGGGCCGGCTGAAGCTTTCTTT. It translates to CASSGTDRGPAEAFF.

This sequence joins TRBV11-2 and TRBJ2-2; 10 nucleotides align to TRBD1. V shed 5 bases and J 3 bases; nucleotides not matched to a gene: 3. Per germline, CDR1 SGHAT and CDR2 FQNNGV. CDR3 length: 15 amino acids. The CDR3 sequence is CASSAGTGDTGELFF. The CDR3 region has the DNA TGTGCCAGCAGCGCCGGGACAGGGGACACCGGGGAGCTGTTTTTT.

The rearrangement joins TRBV2 to TRBJ1-5; possibly TRBD1 for D (5 bases). Deletions cut 5 bases from V and 0 bases from J, with 17 bases between. The CDR3 length is 17 residues. Germline lookup yields CDR1 SNHLY and CDR2 FYNNEI. CDR3 sequence (DNA): TGTGCCAGCAGTCCCCGGACAAGTCGGAATAGCAATCAGCCCCAGCATTTT. Its translation: CASSPRTSRNSNQPQHF.

V and J are TRBV5-1 and TRBJ1-5; 8 bases agree with TRBD1. The CDR3 consists of 15 residues. Trimming at V came to 0 bases and at J to 6 bases, leaving 5 bases not matched to a gene. Germline V gene sequence: CDR1 SGHRS, CDR2 YFSETQ. The CDR3 loop reads CASSLAPGGGQPQHF. CDR3 nucleotide sequence: TGCGCCAGCAGCTTGGCCCCAGGGGGCGGTCAGCCCCAGCATTTT.

The chain couples TRBV5-1 to TRBJ2-5; TRBD1 matches 9 bases. This CDR3 contains 15 residues. CDR1 and CDR2 (germline): SGHRS, YFSETQ. V lost 0 bases, J lost 3 bases, and 3 bases stayed unmatched. The DNA of the CDR3 is TGCGCCAGCAGCTTGGCGGACAGGGGCGAAGAGACCCAGTACTTC. Encoded protein: CASSLADRGEETQYF.

V usage is TRBV5-1 and J usage is TRBJ2-7; a weak D match, TRBD2 (6 bases). V lost 1 base, J lost 6 bases, and 20 bases lay in between. The CDR3 runs to 16 residues. Germline CDR1 and CDR2: SGHRS and YFSETQ. The CDR3 coding sequence is TGCGCCAGCAGCTTGAAATGGCGGGATTCGACGGCCGAGCAGTACTTC. Its protein is CASSLKWRDSTAEQYF.